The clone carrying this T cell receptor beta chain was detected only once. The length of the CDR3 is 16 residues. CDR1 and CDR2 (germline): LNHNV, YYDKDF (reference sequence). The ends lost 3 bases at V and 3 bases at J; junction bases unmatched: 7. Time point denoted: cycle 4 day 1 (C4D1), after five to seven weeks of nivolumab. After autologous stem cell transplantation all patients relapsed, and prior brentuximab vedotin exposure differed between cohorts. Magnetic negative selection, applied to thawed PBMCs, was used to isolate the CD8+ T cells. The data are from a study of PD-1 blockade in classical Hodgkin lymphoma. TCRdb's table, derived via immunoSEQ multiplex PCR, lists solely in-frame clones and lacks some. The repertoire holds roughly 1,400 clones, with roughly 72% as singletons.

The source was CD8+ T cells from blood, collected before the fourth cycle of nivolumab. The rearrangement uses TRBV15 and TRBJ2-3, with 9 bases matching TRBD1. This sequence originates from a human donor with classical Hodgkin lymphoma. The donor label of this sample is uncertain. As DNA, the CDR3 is TGTGCCACCAGCAGGGACCCAGGACAGGGGACAGATACGCAGTATTTT. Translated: CATSRDPGQGTDTQYF.